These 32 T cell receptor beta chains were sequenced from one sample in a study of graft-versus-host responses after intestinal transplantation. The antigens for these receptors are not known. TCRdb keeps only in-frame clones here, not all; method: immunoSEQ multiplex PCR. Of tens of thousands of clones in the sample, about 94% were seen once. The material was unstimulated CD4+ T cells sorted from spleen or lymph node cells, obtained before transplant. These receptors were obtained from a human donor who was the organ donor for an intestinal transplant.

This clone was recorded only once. For the CDR3, the DNA is TGTGCCAGCAGTTACGGGACCGACGTCTGGCGGACCCAGTACTTC. Translating gives CASSYGTDVWRTQYF. The chain joins TRBV6-5 to TRBJ2-5; D might be TRBD1 or TRBD2, each matching 5 bases. Germline CDR1 MNHEY, CDR2 SVGAGI. The CDR3 covers 15 residues. The V end was cut by 2 bases, the J end by 7 bases, with 17 bases between.

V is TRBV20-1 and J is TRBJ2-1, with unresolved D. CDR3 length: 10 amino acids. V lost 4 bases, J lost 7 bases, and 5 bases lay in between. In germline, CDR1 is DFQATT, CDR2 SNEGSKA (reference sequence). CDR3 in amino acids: CSAIGNEQFF. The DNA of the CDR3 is TGCAGTGCTATTGGGAATGAGCAGTTCTTC.

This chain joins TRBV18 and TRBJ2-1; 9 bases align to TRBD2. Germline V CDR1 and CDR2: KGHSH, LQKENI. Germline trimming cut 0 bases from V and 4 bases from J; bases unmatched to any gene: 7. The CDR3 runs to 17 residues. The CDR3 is CASSPPMGLALYNEQFF. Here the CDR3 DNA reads TGTGCCAGCTCACCACCGATGGGACTAGCCCTTTACAATGAGCAGTTCTTC.

The CDR3 sequence: CASSVVTWGTGTTGANVLTF. In DNA, the CDR3 is TGTGCCAGCAGTGTCGTCACATGGGGGACGGGGACTACTGGGGCCAACGTCCTGACTTTC. The rearrangement joins TRBV6-1 to TRBJ2-6; 7 bases are shared with TRBD2. J was trimmed by 2 bases and V by 4 bases; bases with no gene match: 17. Germline V lookup: CDR1 MNHNS, CDR2 SASEGT. The CDR3 spans 20 residues.

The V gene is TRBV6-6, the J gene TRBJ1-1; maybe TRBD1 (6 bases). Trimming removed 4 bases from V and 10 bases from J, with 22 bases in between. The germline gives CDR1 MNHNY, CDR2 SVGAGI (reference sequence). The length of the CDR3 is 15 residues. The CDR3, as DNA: TGTGCCAGCAGTTCCCCGCGGACAGATGGTGGGGGAGCTTTCTTT. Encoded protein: CASSSPRTDGGGAFF.

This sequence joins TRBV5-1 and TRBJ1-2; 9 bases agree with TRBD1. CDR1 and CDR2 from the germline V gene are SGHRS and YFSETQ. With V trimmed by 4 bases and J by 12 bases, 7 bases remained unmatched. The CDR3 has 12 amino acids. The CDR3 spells CASSPVQGANTF. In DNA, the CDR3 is TGCGCCAGCAGCCCCGTACAGGGGGCGAACACCTTC.

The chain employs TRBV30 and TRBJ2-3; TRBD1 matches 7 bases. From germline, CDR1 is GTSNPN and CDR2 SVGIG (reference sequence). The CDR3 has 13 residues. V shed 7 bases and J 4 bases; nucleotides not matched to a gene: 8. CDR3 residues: CAYLHRGADTQYF. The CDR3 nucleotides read TGTGCCTACCTCCACAGGGGCGCAGATACGCAGTATTTT.

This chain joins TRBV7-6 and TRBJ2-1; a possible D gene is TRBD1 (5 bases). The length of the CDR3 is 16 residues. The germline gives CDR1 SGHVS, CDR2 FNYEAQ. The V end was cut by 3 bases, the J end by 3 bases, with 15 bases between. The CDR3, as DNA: TGTGCCAGCAGCTTGAAGGGGCAGCCCTTCTACAATGAGCAGTTCTTC. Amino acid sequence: CASSLKGQPFYNEQFF.

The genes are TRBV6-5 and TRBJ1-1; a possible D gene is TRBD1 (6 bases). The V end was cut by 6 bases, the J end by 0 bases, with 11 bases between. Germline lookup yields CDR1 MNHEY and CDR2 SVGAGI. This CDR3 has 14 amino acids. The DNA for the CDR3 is TGTGCCAGCAGCCGACAGGCAGTGAACACTGAAGCTTTCTTT. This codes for CASSRQAVNTEAFF.

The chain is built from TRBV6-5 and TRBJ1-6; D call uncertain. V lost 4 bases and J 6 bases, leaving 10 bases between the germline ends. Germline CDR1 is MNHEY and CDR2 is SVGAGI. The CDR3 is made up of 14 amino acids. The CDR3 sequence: CASSSTSFNSPLHF. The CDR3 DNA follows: TGTGCCAGCAGTTCGACGAGCTTTAATTCACCCCTCCACTTT.

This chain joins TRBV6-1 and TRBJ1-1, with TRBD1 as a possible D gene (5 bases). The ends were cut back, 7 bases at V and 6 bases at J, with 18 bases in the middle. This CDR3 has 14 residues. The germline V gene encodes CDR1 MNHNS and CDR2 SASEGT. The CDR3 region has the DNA TGTGCCAGCATCTCCAGGGAGGGAAAGGCTGAAGCTTTCTTT. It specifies CASISREGKAEAFF.

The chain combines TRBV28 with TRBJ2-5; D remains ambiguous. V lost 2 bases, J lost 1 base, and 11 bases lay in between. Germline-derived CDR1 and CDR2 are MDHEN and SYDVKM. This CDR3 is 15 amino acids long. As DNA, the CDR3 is TGTGCCAGCAGTTTAGGGCTTGGCACCCAAGAGACCCAGTACTTC. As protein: CASSLGLGTQETQYF.

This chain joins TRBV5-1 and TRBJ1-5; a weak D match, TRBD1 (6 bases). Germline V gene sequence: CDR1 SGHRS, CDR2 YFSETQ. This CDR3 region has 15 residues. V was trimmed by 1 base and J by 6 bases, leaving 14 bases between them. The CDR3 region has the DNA TGCGCCAGCAGCTTGACCGCAGGGGCGGGTCAGCCCCAGCATTTT. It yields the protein CASSLTAGAGQPQHF.

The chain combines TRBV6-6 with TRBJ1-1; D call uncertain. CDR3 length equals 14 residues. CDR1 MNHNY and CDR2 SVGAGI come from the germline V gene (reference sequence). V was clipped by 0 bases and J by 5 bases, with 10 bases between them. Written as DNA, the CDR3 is TGTGCCAGCAGTTACTCGGCCAGCAGGACTGAAGCTTTCTTT. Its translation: CASSYSASRTEAFF.

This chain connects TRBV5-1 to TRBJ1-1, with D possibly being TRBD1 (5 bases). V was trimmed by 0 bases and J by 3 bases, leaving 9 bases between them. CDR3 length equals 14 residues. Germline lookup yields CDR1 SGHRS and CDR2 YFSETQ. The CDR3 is CASSLGGTDTEAFF. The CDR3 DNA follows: TGCGCCAGCAGCTTGGGCGGGACGGACACTGAAGCTTTCTTT.

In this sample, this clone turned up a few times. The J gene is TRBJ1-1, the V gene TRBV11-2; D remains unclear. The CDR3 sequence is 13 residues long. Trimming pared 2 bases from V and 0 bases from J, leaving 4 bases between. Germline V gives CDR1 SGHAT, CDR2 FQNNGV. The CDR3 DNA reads TGTGCCAGCAGCTTAAACTTGAACACTGAAGCTTTCTTT. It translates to CASSLNLNTEAFF.

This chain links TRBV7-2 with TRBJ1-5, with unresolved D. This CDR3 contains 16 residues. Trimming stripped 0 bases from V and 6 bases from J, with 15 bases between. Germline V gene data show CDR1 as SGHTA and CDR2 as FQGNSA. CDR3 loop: CASSLAPAGFRQPQHF. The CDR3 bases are TGTGCCAGCAGCTTAGCACCGGCGGGATTTCGTCAGCCCCAGCATTTT.

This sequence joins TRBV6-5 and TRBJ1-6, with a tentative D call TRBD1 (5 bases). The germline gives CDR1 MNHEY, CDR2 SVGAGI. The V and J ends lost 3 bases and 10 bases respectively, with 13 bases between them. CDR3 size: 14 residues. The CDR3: CASSYRGKESPLHF. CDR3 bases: TGTGCCAGCAGTTATAGGGGAAAGGAATCACCCCTCCACTTT.

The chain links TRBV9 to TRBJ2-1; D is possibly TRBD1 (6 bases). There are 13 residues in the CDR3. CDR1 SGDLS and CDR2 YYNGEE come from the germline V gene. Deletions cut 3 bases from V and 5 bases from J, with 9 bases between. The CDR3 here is CASSGPGDNEQFF. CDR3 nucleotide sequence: TGTGCCAGCAGCGGACCAGGGGACAATGAGCAGTTCTTC.

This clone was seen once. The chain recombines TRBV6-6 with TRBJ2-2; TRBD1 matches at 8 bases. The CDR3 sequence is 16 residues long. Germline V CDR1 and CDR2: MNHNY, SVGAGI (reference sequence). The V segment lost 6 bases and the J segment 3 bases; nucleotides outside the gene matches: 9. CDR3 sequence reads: CASSSPQGGYTGELFF. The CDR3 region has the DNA TGTGCCAGCAGCTCCCCACAGGGGGGTTACACCGGGGAGCTGTTTTTT.

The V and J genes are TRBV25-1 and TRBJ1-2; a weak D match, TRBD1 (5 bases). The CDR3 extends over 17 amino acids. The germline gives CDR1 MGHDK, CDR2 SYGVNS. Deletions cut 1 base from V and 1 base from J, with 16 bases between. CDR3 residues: CASSESPRGGLNYGYTF. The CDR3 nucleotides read TGTGCCAGCAGTGAATCCCCCCGTGGGGGACTTAACTATGGCTACACCTTC.

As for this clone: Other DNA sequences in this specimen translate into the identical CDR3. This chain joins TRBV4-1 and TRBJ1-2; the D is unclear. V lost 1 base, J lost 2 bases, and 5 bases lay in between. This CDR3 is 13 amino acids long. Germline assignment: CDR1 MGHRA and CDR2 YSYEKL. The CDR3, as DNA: TGCGCCAGCAGCCAAGGAGGGAACTATGGCTACACCTTC. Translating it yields CASSQGGNYGYTF.

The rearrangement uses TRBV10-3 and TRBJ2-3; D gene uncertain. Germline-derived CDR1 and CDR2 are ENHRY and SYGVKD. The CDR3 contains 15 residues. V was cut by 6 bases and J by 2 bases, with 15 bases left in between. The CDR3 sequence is CAIRGLSIVTDTQYF. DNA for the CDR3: TGTGCCATCAGGGGTCTAAGTATAGTCACAGATACGCAGTATTTT.

The CDR3 sequence is CASSLADSSTDTQYF. CDR3 nucleotide sequence: TGTGCCAGCAGCTTAGCCGACAGCAGCACAGATACGCAGTATTTT. The V call is TRBV11-3, the J call TRBJ2-3; the D gene is possibly TRBD1 (5 bases). Trimming removed 1 base at V and 0 bases at J, with 8 bases between. The CDR3 contains 15 residues. CDR1 is SGHNT and CDR2 is YENEEA in the germline V gene.

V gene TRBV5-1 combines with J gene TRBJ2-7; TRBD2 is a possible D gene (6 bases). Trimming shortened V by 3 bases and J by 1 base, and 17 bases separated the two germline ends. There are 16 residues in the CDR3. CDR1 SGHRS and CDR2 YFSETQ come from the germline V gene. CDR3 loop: CASSSPLGGLSYEQYF. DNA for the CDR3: TGCGCCAGCAGCTCCCCTCTGGGGGGATTATCCTACGAGCAGTACTTC.

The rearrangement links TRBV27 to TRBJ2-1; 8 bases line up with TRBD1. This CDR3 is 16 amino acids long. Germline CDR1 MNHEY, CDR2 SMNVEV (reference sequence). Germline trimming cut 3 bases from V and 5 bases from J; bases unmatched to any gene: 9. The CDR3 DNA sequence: TGTGCCAGCAGTTTGCTCCCCGGGACAGGCCACAATGAGCAGTTCTTC. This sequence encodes CASSLLPGTGHNEQFF.

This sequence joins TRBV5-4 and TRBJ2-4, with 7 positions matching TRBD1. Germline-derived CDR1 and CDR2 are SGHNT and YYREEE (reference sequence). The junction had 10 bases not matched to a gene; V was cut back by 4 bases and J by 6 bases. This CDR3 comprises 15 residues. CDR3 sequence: CASSREGTVSNIQYF. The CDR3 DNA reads TGTGCCAGCAGCCGTGAGGGGACAGTCTCAAACATTCAGTACTTC.

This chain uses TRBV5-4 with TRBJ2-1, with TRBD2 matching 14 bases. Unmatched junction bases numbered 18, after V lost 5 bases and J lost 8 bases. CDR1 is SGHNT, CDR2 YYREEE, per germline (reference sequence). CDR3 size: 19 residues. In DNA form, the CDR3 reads TGTGCCAGCAGGGGCCCGGGACTAGCGGGGGACCCCCCCCGGTATGAGCAGTTCTTC. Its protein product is CASRGPGLAGDPPRYEQFF.

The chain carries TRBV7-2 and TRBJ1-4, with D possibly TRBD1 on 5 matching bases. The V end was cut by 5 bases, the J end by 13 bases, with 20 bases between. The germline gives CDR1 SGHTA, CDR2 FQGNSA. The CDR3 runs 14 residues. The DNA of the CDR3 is TGTGCCAGCAGCCGGATGACCGGATCCGGGGGACTGTTTTTT. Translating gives CASSRMTGSGGLFF.

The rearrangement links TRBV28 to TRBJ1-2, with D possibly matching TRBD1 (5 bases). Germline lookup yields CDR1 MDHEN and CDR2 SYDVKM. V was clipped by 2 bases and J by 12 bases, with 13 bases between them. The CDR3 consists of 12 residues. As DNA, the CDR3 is TGTGCCAGCAGTTTAGAGCGAACGGGACACACCTTC. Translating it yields CASSLERTGHTF.

CDR3 sequence reads: CASSVQTGGYGTGELFF. The CDR3, as DNA: TGTGCCAGCAGCGTCCAAACAGGGGGCTATGGCACCGGGGAGCTGTTTTTT. The rearrangement links TRBV9 to TRBJ2-2; TRBD1 matches 9 bases. The CDR3 is 17 residues long. Germline assignment: CDR1 SGDLS and CDR2 YYNGEE. J was trimmed by 4 bases and V by 2 bases; bases with no gene match: 9.

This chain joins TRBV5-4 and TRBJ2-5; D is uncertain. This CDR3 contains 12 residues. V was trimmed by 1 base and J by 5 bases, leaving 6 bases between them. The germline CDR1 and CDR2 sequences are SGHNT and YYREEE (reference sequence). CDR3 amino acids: CASSLFPETQYF. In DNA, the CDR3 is TGTGCCAGCAGCTTGTTCCCCGAGACCCAGTACTTC.